This paragraph covers one T cell receptor (beta chain) sequence. Its antigen remains unidentified. The method was immunoSEQ multiplex PCR; TCRdb's version includes in-frame clones alone and lacks a portion of them. Of about 2.1 million clones in the sample, around 93% were seen once. In the naive CD8 group, cells lacked CD45RO and were positively selected for CCR7, so terminally differentiated effector memory CD45RA+ cells were left out. Each of the donors was a healthy adult who was HIV-negative and had not had a recent acute infection or vaccination. The entry originates in a study of shared clonotypes between healthy human individuals. Regarding the study as a whole: Naive CD4 clonotypes were shared across a few donors at roughly 4.6%. Sample collection involved blood only; tissue repertoires are likely different. Memory subsets generally showed smaller estimated richness than naive subsets did.

Germline values: CDR1 MGHRA, CDR2 YSYEKL. This CDR3 region has 12 residues. V was cut by 3 bases and J by 4 bases, with 7 bases left in between. The sequenced sample consisted of naive CD8+ T cells from PBMCs. This sequence was found in a man between 18 and 29 years old in good health. Some clones in this sample may be carry-over from other donors' samples. The chain carries TRBV4-1 and TRBJ2-7; no reliable D call. DNA for the CDR3: TGCGCCAGCAGCCATCCTAATTACGAGCAGTACTTC. The encoded protein is CASSHPNYEQYF.